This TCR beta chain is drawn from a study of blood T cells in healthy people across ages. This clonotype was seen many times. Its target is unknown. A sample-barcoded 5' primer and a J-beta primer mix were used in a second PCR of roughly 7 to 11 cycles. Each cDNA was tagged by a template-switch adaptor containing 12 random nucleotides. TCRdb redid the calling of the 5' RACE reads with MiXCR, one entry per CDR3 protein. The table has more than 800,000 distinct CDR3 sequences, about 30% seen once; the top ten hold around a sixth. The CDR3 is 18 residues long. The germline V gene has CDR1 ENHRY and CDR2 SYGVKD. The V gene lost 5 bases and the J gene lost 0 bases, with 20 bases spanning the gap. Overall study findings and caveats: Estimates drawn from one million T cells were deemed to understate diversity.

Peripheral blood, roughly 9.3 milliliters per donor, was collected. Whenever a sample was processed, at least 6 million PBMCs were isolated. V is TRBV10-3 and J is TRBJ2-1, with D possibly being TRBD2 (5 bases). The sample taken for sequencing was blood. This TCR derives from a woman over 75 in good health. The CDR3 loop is CAISSNRGTLSSYNEQFF. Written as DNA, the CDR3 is TGTGCCATCAGTTCCAATCGGGGAACCCTTAGCTCCTACAATGAGCAGTTCTTC.